The rows below give T cell receptor beta chains drawn from one sample of a study of blood T cell repertoires in COVID-19. Libraries were prepared by immunoSEQ multiplex PCR; TCRdb keeps only in-frame clonotypes and omits some of them. The sample holds about 110,000 clones, approximately 65% seen once. Sequences were obtained from peripheral blood. All receptors derive from a woman aged 55-69 years with acute or convalescent COVID-19. CDR3s include the opening cysteine and the closing phenylalanine or tryptophan. The order of the fields is V gene, D gene, clone size, J gene, CDR3 protein, CDR3 DNA. A D gene is named only where the DNA matches it firmly. Size values are once, few and many counts, or a class for expanded clones, and some rows have none.

TRBV28	.	.	TRBJ1-6	CASSLLTDNLGSPLHF	TGTGCCAGCAGTTTATTGACAGACAACTTGGGTTCACCCCTCCACTTT
TRBV18	.	few	TRBJ1-1	CASSPGQTNTEAFF	TGTGCCAGCTCACCAGGGCAGACGAACACTGAAGCTTTCTTT
TRBV6-6	TRBD1	.	TRBJ2-1	CASSLPGQIDNEQFF	TGTGCCAGCAGCCTTCCGGGACAGATAGACAATGAGCAGTTCTTC
TRBV5-1	TRBD1	.	TRBJ2-7	CASSSGQGAFYEQYF	TGCGCCAGCAGCTCCGGACAGGGGGCTTTCTACGAGCAGTACTTC
TRBV7-8	TRBD2	.	TRBJ2-5	CASSLLAGEETQYF	TGTGCCAGCAGCCTACTAGCGGGGGAAGAGACCCAGTACTTC
TRBV27	.	.	TRBJ1-1	CASRRDRFRTEAFF	TGTGCCAGCAGGAGAGACAGGTTCCGAACTGAAGCTTTCTTT
TRBV15	.	.	TRBJ1-2	CATSRDLAGDAYGYTF	TGTGCCACCAGCAGAGATTTGGCAGGGGACGCCTATGGCTACACCTTC
TRBV11-2	.	.	TRBJ2-7	CASSPTGYEQYF	TGTGCCAGCAGCCCCACAGGGTACGAGCAGTACTTC
TRBV24-1	.	.	TRBJ1-2	CATSDSLNYGYTF	TGTGCCACCAGTGATTCTCTTAACTATGGCTACACCTTC
TRBV12-3/TRBV12-4	.	once	TRBJ1-2	CASRLSGTIGYTF	TGTGCCAGCAGGCTTAGCGGGACTATTGGCTACACCTTC
TRBV9	TRBD1	.	TRBJ1-2	CASSVGDREAFGYTF	TGTGCCAGCAGCGTGGGGGACAGGGAGGCGTTTGGCTACACCTTC
TRBV18	TRBD1	few	TRBJ1-1	CASSPIQGARTEAFF	TGTGCCAGCTCACCAATACAGGGGGCGCGAACTGAAGCTTTCTTT
TRBV6-4	TRBD1	.	TRBJ2-3	CASRQGDTQYF	TGTGCCAGCAGACAGGGGGATACGCAGTATTTT
TRBV9	.	.	TRBJ2-1	CASSVGQSMGHNEQFF	TGTGCCAGCAGCGTCGGACAGTCTATGGGGCACAATGAGCAGTTCTTC
TRBV9	TRBD1	few	TRBJ1-2	CASSVGTGAVEDYTF	TGTGCCAGCAGCGTAGGGACAGGGGCCGTAGAGGACTACACCTTC
TRBV18	TRBD1	.	TRBJ1-1	CASSPDRGRGNTEAFF	TGTGCCAGCTCACCCGACAGGGGGCGCGGGAACACTGAAGCTTTCTTT
TRBV30	.	once	TRBJ1-2	CAWAKPTARGGYTF	TGTGCCTGGGCGAAACCGACTGCCCGCGGAGGCTACACCTTC
TRBV30	.	.	TRBJ1-1	CACNRGNTEAFF	TGTGCCTGCAACCGGGGGAACACTGAAGCTTTCTTT
TRBV5-8	TRBD2	.	TRBJ2-1	CASSIARLAGAYNEQFF	TGTGCCAGCAGCATCGCCCGACTAGCGGGGGCATACAATGAGCAGTTCTTC
TRBV23-1	.	.	TRBJ2-1	CASSQATGYPPSSYNEQFF	TGCGCCAGCAGTCAGGCGACAGGTTATCCTCCTAGCTCCTACAATGAGCAGTTCTTC
TRBV3-1/TRBV3-2	.	.	TRBJ2-3	CASSQLNRASTDTQYF	TGTGCCAGCAGCCAATTGAACAGGGCAAGCACAGATACGCAGTATTTT
TRBV28	.	few	TRBJ1-2	CASVNLSERGRGYGYTF	TGTGCCAGCGTAAACTTGTCGGAAAGGGGCCGAGGCTATGGCTACACCTTC
TRBV7-2	TRBD1	.	TRBJ2-7	CASSFSGQGASYEQYF	TGTGCCAGCAGCTTCTCGGGACAGGGGGCTTCCTACGAGCAGTACTTC
TRBV6-5	TRBD1	.	TRBJ1-2	CASSRDSNYGYTF	TGTGCCAGCAGTAGGGACAGTAACTATGGCTACACCTTC
TRBV7-2	TRBD2	.	TRBJ2-7	CASSFTSGGGFEQYF	TGTGCCAGCAGCTTCACTAGCGGGGGGGGATTTGAGCAGTACTTC
TRBV7-2	.	.	TRBJ2-1	CASSFFKDSAAYNEQFF	TGTGCCAGCAGCTTTTTCAAGGACAGCGCCGCGTACAATGAGCAGTTCTTC